Sequencing of this T cell receptor (beta chain) was carried out in a study of Graves' ophthalmopathy and Graves' hyperthyroidism. Overall study results and limits: Blood also held most thyroid clonotypes expanded above 0.001 frequency. Using a 13-signature model, the authors split ophthalmopathy from stable hyperthyroidism, with just under 90% sensitivity and around 84% specificity. The study's model predicted ophthalmopathy progression at roughly 64% sensitivity and 72% to 75% specificity.

The study amplified TCR beta CDR3 regions using RNA transcripts. HTBI primers were used in a first-round RT-PCR, which preceded a second-round multiplex PCR. MiXCR, run by TCRdb on the multiplex PCR reads, gives a single entry per CDR3 protein. Among around 1,000,000 distinct CDR3 sequences listed, around a third were seen once. This clonotype was seen many times. Its specificity is unknown. Diagnoses were established from clinical symptoms, serum thyroxine, TRAb, thyroid ultrasound and orbital computed tomography. Trimming cost V 0 bases and J 2 bases, with 7 bases left between them. The CDR3 has 14 amino acids. From germline, CDR1 is MNHNY and CDR2 SVGAGI (reference sequence).

The sequence came from an adult man with Graves' hyperthyroidism. The J gene is TRBJ2-5, the V gene TRBV6-6; D is undetermined. Sequencing used peripheral blood or thyroid tissue (not recorded which). CDR3 sequence (DNA): TGTGCCAGCAGTTACTCCCCGCAACAAGAGACCCAGTACTTC. Protein product: CASSYSPQQETQYF.